The entry below gives a single T cell receptor (beta chain) sequence along with its context. Its target is not known. This sample stems from a study of vaccination effects on CD4 cells after COVID-19. Profiled with immunoSEQ multiplex PCR; TCRdb holds only in-frame clones, not every one. This table has about 74,000 clones, roughly three quarters appearing once. Cultured cells yielded isolated CD4+ T cells after around 10 days. Cultures got half-medium changes with IL-2 on days 3 and 7. General study results and limits: Convalescent patients in the study were few, and early post-infection timepoints were absent.

V lost 7 bases and J lost 3, with 10 bases in between. Germline V gene data show CDR1 as GTSNPN and CDR2 as SVGIG (reference sequence). The CDR3 totals 12 residues. This chain links TRBV30 with TRBJ1-3, with D tentatively TRBD1 (5 bases). Sequencing used CD4+ T cells from PBMCs cultured without peptide, obtained before COVID-19 vaccination. The clonotype was recovered from a human donor who received a COVID-19 vaccine. This chain's CDR3 is CASTRGGNTIYF. CDR3 coding DNA: TGTGCCTCAACTAGGGGTGGAAACACCATATATTTT. The full variable domain, completed using reference TRBV30 and TRBJ1-3, is SQTIHQWPATLVQPVGSPLSLECTVEGTSNPNLYWYRQAAGRGLQLLFYSVGIGQISSEVPQNLSASRPQDRQFILSSKKLLLSDSGFYLCASTRGGNTIYFGEGSWLTVV.